This TCR beta chain was sequenced for a study of cytomegalovirus exposure and HLA in healthy donors. Study outcomes and limitations: In a later analysis, HLA-associated TCR beta chains were more clonally expanded than equally common others. In vitro data verified a few CMV-associated chains as specific for CMV antigens. A later analysis reportedly found that, within productive TCRs, an Asian-associated ancestry cluster had fewer N-insertions than the mean observed across the approximately 670 donors. Presence/absence results assume similar sequencing depth per donor, which may not hold.

The PCR ran on 60 Vbeta and 13 Jbeta primers. The repertoire was sequenced with immunoSEQ multiplex PCR; TCRdb's copy has only in-frame clones and lacks some. The table has tens of thousands of clones, approximately 64% seen once. Germline V gene data show CDR1 as MDHEN and CDR2 as SYDVKM. The CDR3 is 14 residues long. V dropped 3 bases and J dropped 5 bases, with 14 bases sitting between them. Details on this clone: Its target is unknown.

The chain employs TRBV28 and TRBJ2-7; a possible D gene is TRBD2 (5 bases). This sequence was found in a boy younger than 18 in good health and CMV-seropositive. The sample taken for sequencing was PBMCs. For the CDR3, the DNA is TGTGCCAGCAGTTTGGTGGGAGTTGTGCACGAGCAGTACTTC. This encodes CASSLVGVVHEQYF. The full variable domain, in which reference TRBV28 and TRBJ2-7 provide the parts outside the CDR3, is DVKVTQSSRYLVKRTGEKVFLECVQDMDHENMFWYRQDPGLGLRLIYFSYDVKMKEKGDIPEGYSVSREKKERFSLILESASTNQTSMYLCASSLVGVVHEQYFGPGTRLTVT.